A selection of T cell receptor beta chains follows, all from one sample in a study of cytomegalovirus exposure and HLA in healthy donors. Clones were read by immunoSEQ multiplex PCR, and TCRdb kept only the in-frame ones, dropping some. The sample holds around 150,000 clones, approximately 75% seen once. Sequenced input: PBMCs. The receptors were gathered from a male donor in good health and CMV-seronegative. Both conserved end residues are part of each CDR3. The order of the fields is J gene, V gene, clone size, D gene, CDR3 protein, CDR3 DNA. The D gene is left open where the match is weak. Some rows have no size entry. The others give once, few or many, or a class for an expanded clone.

TRBJ2-7 | TRBV2 | few | . | CASSALVAYEQYF | TGTGCCAGCAGTGCTCTAGTGGCCTACGAGCAGTACTTC
TRBJ1-4 | TRBV4-1 | . | . | CASSQVPQGLGEKLFF | TGCGCCAGCAGCCAAGTCCCCCAGGGATTAGGGGAAAAACTGTTTTTT
TRBJ1-2 | TRBV21-1 | . | . | CASSEMEAVNYGYTF | TGTGCCAGCAGCGAAATGGAGGCAGTTAACTATGGCTACACCTTC
TRBJ2-1 | TRBV5-1 | . | TRBD2 | CASSFGAGGARNEQFF | TGCGCCAGCAGCTTCGGTGCCGGGGGGGCGAGAAATGAGCAGTTCTTC
TRBJ2-7 | TRBV27 | . | . | CASSLSVAYEQYF | TGTGCCAGCAGTTTATCGGTAGCTTACGAGCAGTACTTC
TRBJ2-7 | TRBV2 | . | TRBD1 | CASSGQGLTYEQYF | TGTGCCAGCAGTGGACAGGGTCTAACGTACGAGCAGTACTTC
TRBJ1-6 | TRBV19 | . | . | CASSNGANSPLHF | TGTGCCAGTAGTAATGGGGCAAATTCACCCCTCCACTTT
TRBJ2-2 | TRBV7-3 | . | . | CASSLNPGSNTGELFF | TGTGCCAGCAGCTTAAATCCAGGGTCGAACACCGGGGAGCTGTTTTTT
TRBJ1-3 | TRBV5-5 | . | TRBD1 | CASSLGWTGGNGNTIYF | TGTGCCAGCAGCTTGGGTTGGACAGGGGGTAATGGAAACACCATATATTTT
TRBJ2-2 | TRBV4-3 | . | . | CASSLDRNTGELFF | TGCGCCAGCAGCCTGGACAGGAACACCGGGGAGCTGTTTTTT
TRBJ1-1 | TRBV7-9 | many | . | CASSLLVYEAFF | TGTGCCAGCAGCTTATTGGTCTATGAAGCTTTCTTT
TRBJ1-5 | TRBV6-5 | once | . | CASSRGQNQPQHF | TGTGCCAGCAGCCGAGGACAGAATCAGCCCCAGCATTTT
TRBJ1-4 | TRBV25-1 | . | TRBD1 | CASSGQGSNEKLFF | TGTGCCAGCAGTGGACAGGGTTCTAATGAAAAACTGTTTTTT
TRBJ1-1 | TRBV6-5 | few | . | CATRRTATAVGAFF | TGTGCCACCCGCAGGACAGCGACAGCCGTCGGAGCTTTCTTT
TRBJ2-3 | TRBV27 | . | TRBD1 | CASSPSGTGITDTQYF | TGTGCCAGCAGTCCTTCCGGGACAGGGATCACAGATACGCAGTATTTT
TRBJ2-2 | TRBV5-4 | once | TRBD2 | CASSLVGGGPYTGELFF | TGTGCCAGCAGCTTGGTTGGCGGGGGGCCGTACACCGGGGAGCTGTTTTTT
TRBJ1-1 | TRBV5-6 | many | TRBD1 | CASSLGQGSGVAFF | TGTGCCAGCAGCTTAGGACAGGGCTCCGGGGTAGCTTTCTTT
TRBJ2-7 | TRBV7-2 | few | . | CASSLALRGEQYF | TGTGCCAGCAGCTTAGCGCTAAGGGGCGAGCAGTACTTC
TRBJ2-3 | TRBV27 | . | . | CASSLGRGQPRGQYF | TGTGCCAGCAGCCTGGGTAGGGGCCAACCCAGGGGGCAGTATTTT